Following are 25 T cell receptor beta chains from one sample sequenced in a study of blood T cell repertoires in COVID-19. Data came from immunoSEQ multiplex PCR; TCRdb stores just in-frame clones and leaves some out. The sample gives around 120,000 clones, around 89% of which show up once; 3.8% is in the top ten. The sequencing input was peripheral blood. The receptors originated from a woman in her sixties or seventies with COVID-19, enrolled during active disease.

The genes are TRBV18 and TRBJ1-2, with TRBD1 matching over 9 bases. There are 17 residues in the CDR3. Germline CDR1 and CDR2: KGHSH and LQKENI. Trimming cost V 4 bases and J 4 bases; bases outside gene matches: 13. The CDR3 reads CASSLERSTGGTYGYTF. CDR3 nucleotide sequence: TGTGCCAGCTCACTAGAAAGGTCGACAGGGGGTACCTATGGCTACACCTTC.

The chain is built from TRBV6-5 and TRBJ2-2, with D possibly being TRBD1 (5 bases). V lost 5 bases, J lost 8 bases, and 12 bases lay in between. This CDR3 contains 13 residues. Per the germline V gene, CDR1 is MNHEY and CDR2 is SVGAGI. The DNA of the CDR3 is TGTGCCAGCAGTCCGATTAGGGGAGGGGAGCTGTTTTTT. The encoded protein is CASSPIRGGELFF.

The chain employs TRBV7-9 and TRBJ1-4; 8 nucleotides match TRBD1. Germline V gives CDR1 SEHNR, CDR2 FQNEAQ (reference sequence). The CDR3 has 16 residues. Unmatched junction bases numbered 11, after V lost 4 bases and J lost 7 bases. The CDR3 sequence is CASSYPTGGLAEKLFF. In nucleotides, the CDR3 is TGTGCCAGCAGCTACCCTACAGGGGGTCTGGCTGAAAAACTGTTTTTT.

The chain employs TRBV4-1 and TRBJ2-5; D is possibly TRBD1 (6 bases). The V gene's germline CDR1 is MGHRA and CDR2 YSYEKL. The germline V and J ends were trimmed by 4 bases and 2 bases, with 14 bases remaining between them. CDR3 size: 15 residues. This CDR3 reads CASSLQPGQQETQYF. CDR3 coding DNA: TGCGCCAGCAGCCTTCAACCGGGACAACAAGAGACCCAGTACTTC.

This clone showed up just a few times. This chain links TRBV24-1 with TRBJ1-5; unclear D gene. This CDR3 has 19 amino acids. CDR1 is KGHDR and CDR2 is SFDVKD in the germline V gene. Trimming stripped 12 bases from V and 6 bases from J, with 35 bases between. CDR3 loop: CAATSNPPTPCGVAQPQHF. The CDR3 DNA follows: TGTGCCGCCACCAGTAATCCCCCCACGCCGTGCGGGGTAGCTCAGCCCCAGCATTTT.

The CDR3 sequence: CASSLRQGAGTF. The CDR3, as DNA: TGTGCCAGCAGTTTAAGACAGGGGGCGGGGACCTTC. This sequence joins TRBV28 and TRBJ1-2, with 10 positions matching TRBD1. Trimming at V came to 2 bases and at J to 14 bases, leaving 5 bases not matched to a gene. Germline CDR1 MDHEN, CDR2 SYDVKM. The CDR3 runs 12 residues.

CDR3 sequence (DNA): TGTGCCAGCAGCCAAGAGTCTGGGGGGGCGAACACCGGGGAGCTGTTTTTT. Protein sequence: CASSQESGGANTGELFF. This chain uses TRBV4-2 with TRBJ2-2, with TRBD2 identical over 7 bases. Unmatched junction bases numbered 4, after V lost 0 bases and J lost 0 bases. The V gene's germline CDR1 is LGHNA and CDR2 YNFKEQ. The CDR3 is made up of 17 amino acids.

The rearrangement uses TRBV19 and TRBJ1-6; possible D gene TRBD1, 6 bases. The germline V gene encodes CDR1 LNHDA and CDR2 SQIVND (reference sequence). CDR3 length: 16 residues. Trimming took 3 bases from V and 2 from J, leaving 11 bases between them. The CDR3 DNA reads as TGTGCCAGTAGTATGACGCCAGGGGCCTATAATTCACCCCTCCACTTT. It is translated as CASSMTPGAYNSPLHF.

The CDR3, as DNA: TGTGCCAGCAGCTTAAACTTTGATACGCAGTATTTT. It encodes CASSLNFDTQYF. This rearrangement joins TRBV11-2 to TRBJ2-3; D is undetermined. V lost 2 bases and J lost 6, with 6 bases in between. The germline CDR1 and CDR2 sequences are SGHAT and FQNNGV. The CDR3 is 12 residues long. Together with reference TRBV11-2 and TRBJ2-3, the CDR3 gives the full variable domain: EAGVAQSPRYKIIEKRQSVAFWCNPISGHATLYWYQQILGQGPKLLIQFQNNGVVDDSQLPKDRFSAERLKGVDSTLKIQPAKLEDSAVYLCASSLNFDTQYFGPGTRLTVL.

This chain uses TRBV18 with TRBJ2-7; 9 bases fit TRBD1. The V and J ends lost 3 bases and 0 bases, in that order; junction bases with no gene match: 9. Germline CDR1 reads KGHSH; CDR2 reads LQKENI. The CDR3 is 17 residues long. The CDR3 here is CASSPWFGTGSSYEQYF. The CDR3 DNA reads as TGTGCCAGCTCACCTTGGTTTGGGACAGGGAGCTCCTACGAGCAGTACTTC.

V gene TRBV5-6 combines with J gene TRBJ1-3, with no clear D. Between the trimmed V and J ends, which lost 4 bases and 5 bases, there was a span of 22 bases. CDR3 length: 17 amino acids. Germline V gene data show CDR1 as SGHDT and CDR2 as YYEEEE. This chain's CDR3 is CASSGTLVPAERNTIYF. The DNA for the CDR3 is TGTGCCAGCAGCGGAACCCTAGTCCCGGCGGAGAGAAACACCATATATTTT.

V gene TRBV5-4 combines with J gene TRBJ2-6; D gene uncertain. The CDR3 covers 17 residues. V lost 4 bases and J 0 bases, leaving 14 bases between the germline ends. Germline V gene sequence: CDR1 SGHNT, CDR2 YYREEE (reference sequence). The CDR3 here is CASSHSLFRSGANVLTF. As DNA, the CDR3 is TGTGCCAGCAGCCACAGCCTCTTCCGCTCTGGGGCCAACGTCCTGACTTTC.

The chain carries TRBV15 and TRBJ1-4, with 8 bases aligning to TRBD1. Germline trimming cut 2 bases from V and 8 bases from J; bases unmatched to any gene: 4. CDR3 size: 14 residues. CDR1 is LNHNV, CDR2 YYDKDF, per germline (reference sequence). The CDR3 DNA sequence: TGTGCCACCAGCAGATACAGGGGGGACGAAAAACTGTTTTTT. Amino acid sequence: CATSRYRGDEKLFF.

In its sample, this clone was seen a few times. The gene calls are TRBV4-1 and TRBJ1-5; D unclear. The CDR3 covers 18 residues. Germline V CDR1 and CDR2: MGHRA, YSYEKL. V was cut by 1 base and J by 2 bases, with 18 bases left in between. CDR3 sequence (DNA): TGCGCCAGCAGCCAAGTAAACTTCATAGGGAGGGGCAATCAGCCCCAGCATTTT. Amino acids: CASSQVNFIGRGNQPQHF.

The chain employs TRBV2 and TRBJ2-7; possibly TRBD2 for D (6 bases). The CDR3 contains 14 residues. Germline CDR1 is SNHLY and CDR2 is FYNNEI. V gave up 5 bases and J gave up 0 bases, with 11 bases separating them. The CDR3 DNA reads TGTGCCAGCAGTCCCGGGACTGCCTCCTACGAGCAGTACTTC. Translation gives CASSPGTASYEQYF. The variable domain in full, completed from reference TRBV2 and TRBJ2-7, reads EPEVTQTPSHQVTQMGQEVILRCVPISNHLYFYWYRQILGQKVEFLVSFYNNEISEKSEIFDDQFSVERPDGSNFTLKIRSTKLEDSAMYFCASSPGTASYEQYFGPGTRLTVT.

This clone was seen just once. The rearrangement joins TRBV12-3 or TRBV12-4 to TRBJ1-2, with D maybe TRBD1 (6 bases). Deletions cut 5 bases from V and 6 bases from J, with 13 bases between. The CDR3 runs to 13 residues. This CDR3 reads CASSPRTADGYTF. CDR3 nucleotides: TGTGCCAGCAGTCCCCGGACAGCCGATGGCTACACCTTC.

The DNA of the CDR3 is TGCGCCAGCAGCAACAGCGGGGGGGCCGCCAATGAGCAGTTCTTC. This sequence encodes CASSNSGGAANEQFF. The genes are TRBV5-1 and TRBJ2-1; 10 nucleotides line up with TRBD2. Germline loops: CDR1 SGHRS, CDR2 YFSETQ. J was trimmed by 6 bases and V by 4 bases; bases with no gene match: 7. The CDR3 has 15 residues.

The V and J genes are TRBV7-9 and TRBJ1-4; TRBD1 aligns across 7 bases. The junction had 8 bases not matched to a gene; V was cut back by 2 bases and J by 8 bases. The CDR3 consists of 15 residues. Germline V gene data show CDR1 as SEHNR and CDR2 as FQNEAQ (reference sequence). CDR3 sequence (DNA): TGTGCCAGCAGCTTATTCCGGGACAGAGAGGAAAAACTGTTTTTT. Its translation: CASSLFRDREEKLFF.

The chain joins TRBV11-3 to TRBJ2-1, with TRBD1 matching over 9 bases. J lost 1 base, V lost 3 bases, and 1 base had no gene match. Germline V lookup: CDR1 SGHNT, CDR2 YENEEA. The CDR3 contains 15 residues. The DNA for the CDR3 is TGTGCCAGCAGCTTTGGGACAGGGTCCTACAATGAGCAGTTCTTC. This sequence encodes CASSFGTGSYNEQFF. The full variable domain, its missing parts supplied by reference TRBV11-3 and TRBJ2-1, is EAGVVQSPRYKIIEKKQPVAFWCNPISGHNTLYWYLQNLGQGPELLIRYENEEAVDDSQLPKDRFSAERLKGVDSTLKIQPAELGDSAVYLCASSFGTGSYNEQFFGPGTRLTVL.

The rearrangement joins TRBV3-1 (or the pseudogene TRBV3-2) to TRBJ2-7, with D tentatively TRBD1 (6 bases). Germline CDR1 is LGHDT and CDR2 is YNNKEL (reference sequence). The CDR3 has 15 amino acids. Between the trimmed V and J ends, which lost 4 bases and 2 bases, there was a span of 15 bases. CDR3 bases: TGTGCCAGCAGCCCGACAGGTCAGGGGACCTACGAGCAGTACTTC. Its translation is CASSPTGQGTYEQYF.

The chain links TRBV2 to TRBJ1-4; a weak D match, TRBD1 (5 bases). The V end lost 6 bases, the J end lost 7 bases, and 21 bases lay between the germline ends. CDR1 SNHLY and CDR2 FYNNEI come from the germline V gene. CDR3 length equals 16 residues. CDR3 coding DNA: TGTGCCAGCAGACTGAAGGGAACGGGGGGAGGTGAAAAACTGTTTTTT. Amino acids: CASRLKGTGGGEKLFF.

The chain carries TRBV27 and TRBJ1-2; TRBD1 aligns across 7 bases. CDR1 MNHEY and CDR2 SMNVEV come from the germline V gene (reference sequence). The CDR3 is 13 residues long. V dropped 5 bases and J dropped 7; count of bases not matched to a gene: 7. In DNA form, the CDR3 reads TGTGCCAGCAGTCCGGCAGACAGGGTTGGCTACACCTTC. This sequence encodes CASSPADRVGYTF.

CDR3 DNA sequence: TGTGCCAGCAGCCAAGAGCAGCGACAGGTTATCTACGAGCAGTACTTC. Protein product: CASSQEQRQVIYEQYF. This chain joins TRBV3-1 (or the pseudogene TRBV3-2) and TRBJ2-7, with D perhaps TRBD1 (6 bases). Germline V gene sequence: CDR1 LGHDT, CDR2 YNNKEL (reference sequence). V dropped 0 bases and J dropped 3 bases, with 15 bases sitting between them. The CDR3 runs 16 residues.

The chain is built from TRBV5-6 and TRBJ2-2, with TRBD1 matching over 9 bases. The CDR3 covers 16 residues. V lost 7 bases and J lost 6; bases outside the gene matches: 13. Germline V CDR1 and CDR2: SGHDT, YYEEEE. CDR3 in DNA: TGTGCCAGCGGAACAACGGGACAGGGAAGGGCCGGGGAGCTGTTTTTT. Its translation: CASGTTGQGRAGELFF.

V and J are TRBV9 and TRBJ2-3; 9 nucleotides match TRBD1. V shed 2 bases, J shed 0 bases, and the junction held 10 bases outside the gene matches. Germline V gene lookup returns CDR1 SGDLS and CDR2 YYNGEE. The CDR3 runs to 18 residues. CDR3 sequence (DNA): TGTGCCAGCAGCGTCGGGACAGGGCCTACGACTAGCACAGATACGCAGTATTTT. It is translated as CASSVGTGPTTSTDTQYF.